This note documents a single T cell receptor (beta chain) sequence. This clone showed up just once. There is no known antigen for this receptor. No base qualities exist here, and no much larger clone lies one base off it. The data were obtained in a study of radiation and T cells in renal cell carcinoma (dated by TCRdb to the early 2020s). Some background on the complete study: Samples came from a clinical trial, in which primary renal cell carcinomas received 15 Gy stereotactic body radiation therapy followed by nephrectomy 4 weeks later. Across all 53 samples, under 5,000,000 unique CDR3 nucleotide sequences encoding 2 million to 3 million unique CDR3 amino acid sequences were identified. TCR beta sequencing covered around 50 samples in total, comprising some 25 tumors and 27 peripheral blood samples.

Findings and caveats that apply to the study as a whole: No pretreatment tumor biopsies were available, so the baseline intratumoral presence of clonotypes could not be determined. In blood, the top tumor clonotypes increased between baseline and 2 weeks post-radiation and then shrank by 4 weeks, which suggests that tumor-resident clones expanded only transiently. Tracking of blood repertoire dynamics stopped at more than three weeks after treatment, with no follow-up past that point. Effects of radiation dose or scheduling on the TCR repertoire could not be addressed with the single-armed trial design.

According to the study, the label for this sample's time point signals: blood 2 weeks post-SBRT. What this sample's treatment or condition label stands for: 15 Gy SBRT to primary tumor, nephrectomy 4 weeks later. To track tumor-enriched clonotypes, serial peripheral blood was sampled from radiation-treated patients at baseline and at 2 weeks and 4 weeks after SBRT. Every patient's renal cell carcinoma showed clear cell pathology. Genomic DNA for TCR sequencing was prepared using the QIAamp DNA Blood Mini Kit (Qiagen). The analyses included just those samples that passed every quality control check. TCR beta libraries were generated from genomic DNA with the immunoSEQ kit, following the manufacturer's recommendations. For library preparation, a first multiplex PCR was performed with proprietary primers, followed by a second PCR in which unique barcodes were added, and bead cleanups were performed after each round. Each sample batch included a kit-provided positive control reaction and a negative control reaction. The final libraries underwent checking on an Agilent 4200 TapeStation D1000 ScreenTape, volumetric pooling, and quantification by qPCR. An Illumina NextSeq500 fitted with a MidOutput 150-cycle cartridge performed the sequencing, running 156 Read1 cycles and 15 Index1 cycles with the kit's custom primers. The pooled library was loaded at approximately 1 pM, with an approximately 20% PhiX control spiked in. The paper's data handling went like this. Vendor-processed data were analyzed in R, and a clonotype was defined as all T cells sharing the same CDR3 nucleotide sequence. For clone abundance analyses, frequencies were normalized to the 10,000 most abundant clones in each sample. Public T cell clones, averaging fewer than five per sample, were removed before analysis. Tumor-enriched clonotypes and baseline blood-enriched clonotypes were defined as those with an abundance difference of at least 32-fold between compartments. Clonotypes expanded or contracted between blood time points were identified with a beta-binomial differential abundance model. Similarity between tumor and blood repertoires was quantified using the Baroni-Urbani and Buser coefficient, and groups were compared with two-tailed Wilcoxon tests in R. This immuneACCESS table, as held by TCRdb, lists in-frame sequences with V and J called but not all clones. Of the missing ones, under half trace to an unresolved V gene in checked studies; the others have no known cause. V and J calls and clone size are those listed in that table; D and trimming were worked out from the DNA. The sample table records tens of thousands of clones; roughly 85% of these occur just once. The top ten clones comprise 20% to 25% of the sample.

Deletion took 6 bases off V and 0 bases off J, with a span of 9 bases between the germline ends. From the germline V gene, CDR1 is SNHLY and CDR2 is FYNNEI. The CDR3, cysteine through phenylalanine, is 14 amino acids long. Only CDR3 DNA remains: 42 bases, in frame from the first base. The chain links TRBV2 with TRBJ1-3, with the D gene uncertain. The source was blood, collected from a patient whose treatment included radiotherapy and nephrectomy. The receptor's source is a woman aged 45-60 years with renal cell carcinoma. The CDR3 reads CASRDQVSGNTIYF. Read as DNA, the sequence is TGTGCCAGCAGAGACCAGGTCTCTGGAAACACCATATATTTT.